This T cell receptor (beta chain) was profiled in a study of CD8+ T cells in alopecia areata (dated by TCRdb to between 2017 and 2018). In the study overall: High-throughput TCRbeta sequencing was used to examine T cell clonal expansion in alopecia areata in both the C3H/HeJ mouse model and human patients. RNA came from the PAXgene miRNA kit for fixed scalp, the miRNeasy kit for PBMCs, and the RNeasy kit for mouse skin. Human TCRbeta sequencing covered scalp tissue and sorted CD4+ and CD8+ peripheral blood T cells from patchy and totalis/universalis alopecia areata patients and healthy controls. Scalp clonality was compared across normal scalp (n=4), patchy alopecia areata scalp (n=8), and alopecia totalis/universalis scalp (n=8). TCRbeta CDR3 regions were amplified by immunoSEQ multiplex PCR using 35 Vbeta forward and 13 Jbeta reverse primers.

Concerning this clone itself: No antigen is known for it. No much larger clonotype is one base removed from it; base qualities were not supplied.

Lesional scalp punch biopsies and peripheral blood were obtained from alopecia areata patients. PBMCs were isolated by density centrifugation and stained for CD3, CD4 and CD8, and CD4+ and CD8+ T cells were sorted on a FACSAria. As part of a multicenter biomarker study, untreated alopecia areata patients were recruited. In a handful of patients from the biomarker study, the blood CD8+ T cells went through an additional sort into NKG2D-low and NKG2D-high fractions. Preparation of the library involved the immunoSEQ multiplex PCR assay. For TCR sequencing, RNA was extracted from every sample and reverse transcribed into cDNA to serve as template. SuperScript III was used to make first-strand cDNA, primed with a 2:1 mix of oligo-dT and random hexamers. A synthetic immune receptor repertoire was used to assess amplification bias, and residual bias was removed computationally. The authors' analysis ran thus. Raw reads were preprocessed to remove errors, and CDR3 was defined according to IMGT conventions as the region from the conserved cysteine to phenylalanine. To get clonality, Shannon entropy was normalized by log2 of the number of productive unique TCRs and the result was subtracted from 1. CD4 or CD8 identity of scalp clones was inferred by cross-referencing scalp TCRbeta sequences with sorted blood CD4 and CD8 repertoires. Here the immuneACCESS table is served through TCRdb, limited to in-frame sequences with V and J called. Missing clones are a known gap in these copies; in checked studies unresolved V genes cover under half, and the rest lacks a known reason. V and J calls and clone size are given by that table; D and trimming were obtained from the DNA. This sample gives 95,000 to 150,000 clones in total; less than 50% of them show up just once. Together, the top ten hold about 11% of the sample.

The junction carries 7 bases between V and J, which are trimmed by 0 bases and 1 base respectively. The CDR3 goes from the cysteine to the phenylalanine over 14 residues. Left in the record is the CDR3 DNA by itself, 42 bases read in frame from the first base. CDR1 and CDR2 are drawn from the germline V gene (reference sequence): PRHDT, FYEKMQ. The paper as a whole reports these results and caveats: Compared with mice, TCR sequences shared between patients were less clear, possibly partly because of HLA diversity across the patient population. Resident alphabeta T cells in normal human skin are also sequenced, complicating scalp TCR repertoire analysis, unlike mouse skin dominated by gammadelta T cells. Higher clonality and more expanded CD8+ clones were observed in lesional scalp than in normal scalp, particularly in alopecia totalis/universalis, a finding suggestive of antigenic drive.

The chain was built from TRBV13 and TRBJ2-7; no D gene call is confident. The source is a human donor with alopecia areata. Sequenced input: NKG2D-low CD8+ T cells sorted from blood. The cell subset or site label here, explained by the study, means: sorted CD8+ NKG2D-low blood T cells. The CDR3 region has the sequence CASSLGYGSYEQYF. The nucleotide sequence is TGTGCCAGCAGCTTAGGTTACGGTTCCTACGAGCAGTACTTC. The full variable domain, with segments outside the CDR3 supplied by the reference TRBV13 and TRBJ2-7 proteins, appears as AAGVIQSPRHLIKEKRETATLKCYPIPRHDTVYWYQQGPGQDPQFLISFYEKMQSDKGSIPDRFSAQQFSDYHSELNMSSLELGDSALYFCASSLGYGSYEQYFGPGTRLTVT.